This TCR beta chain comes out of a study of T cell clonality in common variable immunodeficiency. The repertoire was sequenced with immunoSEQ multiplex PCR; TCRdb's copy has only in-frame clones and lacks some. Listed for the sample are roughly 79,000 clones, none seen a single time. This clone was detected many times. The sequence runs out 3 residues before the end of the CDR3; the remainder is reconstructed from the germline J gene. The CDR3 is 14 amino acids. CDR1 and CDR2 (germline): SGHDT, YYEEEE. With 0 bases removed from V and 7 bases from J, the gap between germline ends came to 13 bases. The rearrangement uses TRBV5-6 and TRBJ1-1, with D perhaps matching TRBD1 (6 bases). The sequence was obtained from a person between 18 and 69 years old in good health. The specimen sequenced was peripheral blood mononuclear cells. Incomplete CDR3 DNA: TGTGCCAGCAGCTTGGTACAGGGCGCGATTGAA. This sequence encodes CASSLVQGAIE. The whole CDR3 region reads CASSLVQGAIEAFF.